This TCR beta chain was identified in a study of shared clonotypes between healthy human individuals (TCRdb year 2020). About the investigation overall: A couple of women and three men aged 18 to 49 years were included in the cohort. For each donor, CD4 naive and CD4 memory were each given three plates, CD8 naive was given two plates, and CD8 memory was given one plate. The study deeply sequenced blood TCR repertoires of about five healthy adults to estimate repertoire size and the extent of clonotype sharing between individuals. Libraries were prepared and TCR repertoires were sequenced by different laboratories using diverse techniques, in order to increase sequencing depth and limit assay-specific biases. Each donor's leukapheresis produced roughly between roughly 0.85 and 10 billion PBMCs. The full study reports these points: Sampling was restricted to blood, and TCR repertoires in tissue are likely to differ from TCR repertoires in blood. The small number of donors limited the genetic and exposure-history diversity represented. Pairwise subsampling led to the expectation that sequencing depth would affect the degree of clonotype sharing among donors. Incomplete sequencing was indicated by rarefaction of sorted-subset datasets, despite the large sequencing depth. Across several donors, 4.5% to 6.5% of naive CD4, 3.5% of naive CD8, roughly 2.2% of memory CD4, and under 0.45% of memory CD8 clonotypes were shared. Compared with non-shared clonotypes, the clonotypes found in all four sorted-subset donors had higher generation probabilities. Naive subsets generally had larger estimated clonotype richness than memory subsets did.

Using the deep immunoSEQ assay, multiplex PCR amplified TCR CDR3 regions from genomic DNA. Genomic DNA extracted from each cell subset was distributed evenly over all wells of several immunoSEQ 96-well plates, and each plate served as one replicate. For sorted subsets, approximately 0.2 ug of genomic DNA, equivalent to 25,000 to 35,000 T cell genomes, went into each replicate PCR. The purified libraries were quantified using a Qubit 3.0 fluorometer, sized with a Bioanalyzer 2100, and then quantified again using the KAPA Library Quantification kit. Each immunoSEQ 96-well plate was sequenced on its own single-read 150-cycle Illumina NextSeq 550 flow cell. The original methods were these. Because the immunoSEQ output held only junctional sequences and lacked quality scores, the filtering could not match the filtering applied to full-length reads. Sequences were annotated with PyIR, a Python wrapper for IgBLAST v1.9, and V/J genes and CDR3 were assigned using IMGT germline references. Reads with weak V/J assignments (E-value above 1e-6), missing CDR3, stop codons, out-of-frame junctions, or ambiguous translated residues were removed. V3J clonotypes were defined as sequences sharing an identical inferred V gene, J gene, and CDR3 amino acid sequence. To compute the percentage overlap between repertoires, the number of shared unique clonotypes was divided by the size of the smaller repertoire. Richness of each repertoire was evaluated using RTK rarefaction, the Chao1 estimator, and Recon v2.1 estimates of unobserved clonotypes. OLGA was used to compute generation probabilities for all TCRbeta clonotypes that the gDNA method yielded from a handful of donors. TCRdb limited this immuneACCESS table to in-frame rearrangements with V and J called. A share of clones is missing; checked studies link under half to unresolved V genes, and the rest is unexplained. V and J calls and clone size follow that table, whereas D and trimming were derived from the DNA. Across this sample there are 2 million to 2.5 million clones, with 90% to 96% seen only once. The top ten constitute roughly 0.13% of the sample.

A remark on this clone: The clone's antigen remains unknown. Base qualities are not recorded, but no much larger clone differs from it by a single base.

Between the V and J ends, shortened by 7 bases and 2 bases respectively, the junction contains 12 bases. From its cysteine to its phenylalanine, the CDR3 spans 13 amino acids. Here the CDR3 DNA is all that survives: 39 bases in frame from base 1. Based on the germline V gene, the CDR1 and CDR2 sequences are SGHRS and YFSETQ. Donors were healthy HIV-negative adults with no recently reported acute infections or vaccinations. Every donor was a Caucasian adult living in Nashville, Tennessee, USA. CD4+ T cells were enriched by magnetic negative selection, after which naive cells were positively selected on CD45RA and the negative fraction was taken as the memory subset. After blood collection by leukapheresis, PBMCs were isolated using Ficoll-Histopaque density gradient centrifugation and then cryopreserved in the vapor phase of liquid nitrogen. Purity and quantity of every magnetically sorted T cell population were checked by analytical flow cytometry. Genomic DNA was isolated from every sorted fraction and measured by UV absorbance on a Nanodrop 2000c.

Recombination joined TRBV5-1 with TRBJ1-2; the best D guess is TRBD1, with 5 bases matching. Sample: naive CD4+ T cells sorted from blood. The cell subset or site label of this sample denotes: CD45RA+ positively selected. The receptor's source is a man aged 18 to 29 in good health. The DNA sequence is as follows: TGCGCCAGCCGACGGGGCCCCAACTATGGCTACACCTTC. Its protein reads: CASRRGPNYGYTF.